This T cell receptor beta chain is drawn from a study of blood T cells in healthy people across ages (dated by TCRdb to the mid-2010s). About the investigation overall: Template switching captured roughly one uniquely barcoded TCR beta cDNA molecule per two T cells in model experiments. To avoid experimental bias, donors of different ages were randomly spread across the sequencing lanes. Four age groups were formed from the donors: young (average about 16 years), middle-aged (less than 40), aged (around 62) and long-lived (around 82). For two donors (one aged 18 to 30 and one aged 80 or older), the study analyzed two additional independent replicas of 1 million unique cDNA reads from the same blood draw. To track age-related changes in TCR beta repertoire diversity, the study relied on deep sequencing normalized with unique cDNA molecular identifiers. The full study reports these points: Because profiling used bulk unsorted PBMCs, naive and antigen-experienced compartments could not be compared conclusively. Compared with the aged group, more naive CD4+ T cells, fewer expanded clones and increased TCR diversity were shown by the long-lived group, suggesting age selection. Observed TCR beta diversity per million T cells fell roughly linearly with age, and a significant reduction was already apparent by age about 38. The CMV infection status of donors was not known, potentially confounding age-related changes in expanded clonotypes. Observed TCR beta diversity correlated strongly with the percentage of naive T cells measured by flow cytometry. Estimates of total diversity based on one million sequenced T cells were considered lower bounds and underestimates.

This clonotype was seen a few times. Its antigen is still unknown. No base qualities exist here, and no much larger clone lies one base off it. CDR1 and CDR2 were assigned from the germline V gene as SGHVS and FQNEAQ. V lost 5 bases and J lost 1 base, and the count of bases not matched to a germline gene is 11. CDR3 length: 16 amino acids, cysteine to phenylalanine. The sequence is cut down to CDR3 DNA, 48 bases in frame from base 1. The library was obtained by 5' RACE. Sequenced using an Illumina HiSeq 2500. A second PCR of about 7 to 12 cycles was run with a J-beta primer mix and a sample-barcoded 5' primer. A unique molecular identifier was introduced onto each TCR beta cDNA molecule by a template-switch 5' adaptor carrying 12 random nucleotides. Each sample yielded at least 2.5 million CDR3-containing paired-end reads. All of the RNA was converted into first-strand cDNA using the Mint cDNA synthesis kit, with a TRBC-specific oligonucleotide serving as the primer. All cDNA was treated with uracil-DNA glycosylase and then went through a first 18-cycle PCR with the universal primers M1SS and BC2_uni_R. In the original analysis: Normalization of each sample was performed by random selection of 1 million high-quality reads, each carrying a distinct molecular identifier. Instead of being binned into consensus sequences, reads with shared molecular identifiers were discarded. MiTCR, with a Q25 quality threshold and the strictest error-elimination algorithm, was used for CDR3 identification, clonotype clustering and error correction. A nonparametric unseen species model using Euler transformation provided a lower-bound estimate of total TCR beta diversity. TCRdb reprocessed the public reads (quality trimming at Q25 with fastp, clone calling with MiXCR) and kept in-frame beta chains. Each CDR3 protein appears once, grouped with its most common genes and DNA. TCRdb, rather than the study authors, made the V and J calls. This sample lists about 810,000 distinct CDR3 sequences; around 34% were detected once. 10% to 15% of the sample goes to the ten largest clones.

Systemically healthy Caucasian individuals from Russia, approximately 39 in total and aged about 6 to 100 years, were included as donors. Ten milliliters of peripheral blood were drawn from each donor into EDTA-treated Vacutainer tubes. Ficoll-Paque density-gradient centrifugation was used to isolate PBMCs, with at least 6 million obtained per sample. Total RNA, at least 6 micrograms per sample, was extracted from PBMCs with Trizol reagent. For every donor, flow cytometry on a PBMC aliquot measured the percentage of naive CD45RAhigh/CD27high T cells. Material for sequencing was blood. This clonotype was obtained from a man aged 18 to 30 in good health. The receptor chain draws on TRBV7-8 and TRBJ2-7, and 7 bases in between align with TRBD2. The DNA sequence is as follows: TGTGCCAGCAGCCCCAGTTCGCTTAGCGGGTCCTACGAGCAGTACTTC. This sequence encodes CASSPSSLSGSYEQYF.